The 21 T cell receptor beta chains given below trace back to one sample, sequenced in a study of cytomegalovirus exposure and HLA in healthy donors. The PCR ran on 60 Vbeta and 13 Jbeta primers. Assay: immunoSEQ multiplex PCR; the TCRdb copy retains only in-frame clones and omits some. The table records about 190,000 clones, more than 75% of them present only once. The sequenced sample consisted of PBMCs. All receptors derive from a woman in her 30s in good health and CMV-seropositive.

This chain connects TRBV27 to TRBJ2-2; TRBD1 might be the D (5 bases). Trimming shortened V by 2 bases and J by 1 base, and 5 bases separated the two germline ends. The germline gives CDR1 MNHEY, CDR2 SMNVEV (reference sequence). The CDR3 contains 14 residues. CDR3 bases: TGTGCCAGCAGTTTAGACAGGAACACCGGGGAGCTGTTTTTT. Residues: CASSLDRNTGELFF.

This chain joins TRBV27 and TRBJ1-1, with 7 bases aligning to TRBD1. CDR3 size: 13 residues. The ends lost 6 bases at V and 7 bases at J; junction bases unmatched: 8. Germline CDR1 and CDR2: MNHEY and SMNVEV (reference sequence). CDR3 in amino acids: CASSPNRGGEAFF. CDR3 coding DNA: TGTGCCAGCAGCCCGAACAGGGGCGGTGAAGCTTTCTTT.

J is TRBJ2-2 and V is TRBV10-3, with unresolved D. CDR3 length: 13 amino acids. Germline CDR1 ENHRY, CDR2 SYGVKD. V was clipped by 3 bases and J by 1 base, with 3 bases between them. The DNA of the CDR3 is TGTGCCATCAGTGACTTGAACACCGGGGAGCTGTTTTTT. Encoded protein: CAISDLNTGELFF.

This sequence joins TRBV21-1 and TRBJ1-4. TRBV21-1 is deemed a pseudogene. The CDR3 is made up of 20 amino acids. In DNA, the CDR3 is TGTGCCAGCAGCAAAAGGGCCGGGGGGCTCGACGGTAGGGAGAATGAAAAACTGTTTTTT. This encodes CASSKRAGGLDGRENEKLFF.

Written as DNA, the CDR3 is TGTGCCAGCAGCGCACTTCTAGCGGGGGCAGATACGCAGTATTTT. Translated, it gives CASSALLAGADTQYF. This chain joins TRBV9 and TRBJ2-3; 10 nucleotides align to TRBD2. Germline CDR1 and CDR2: SGDLS and YYNGEE. CDR3 size: 15 residues. V shed 3 bases, J shed 4 bases, and the junction held 5 bases outside the gene matches.

The gene calls are TRBV9 and TRBJ2-3; D is undetermined. V was trimmed by 8 bases and J by 4 bases, leaving 17 bases between them. The CDR3 has 14 amino acids. Germline values: CDR1 SGDLS, CDR2 YYNGEE. The CDR3 loop is CASSSPSLPDTQYF. The CDR3 nucleotides read TGTGCCAGTTCAAGCCCCTCCCTGCCAGATACGCAGTATTTT.

This clone was found once. The V call is TRBV5-4, the J call TRBJ2-7, with TRBD1 identical over 11 bases. The V segment lost 0 bases and the J segment 7 bases; nucleotides outside the gene matches: 9. From germline, CDR1 is SGHNT and CDR2 YYREEE (reference sequence). The CDR3 is made up of 16 amino acids. The CDR3 is CASSLARDRGVGEQYF. The DNA of the CDR3 is TGTGCCAGCAGCTTGGCCCGGGACAGGGGGGTAGGAGAGCAGTACTTC.

The CDR3 is CASSFSGTTNTEAFF. DNA for the CDR3: TGTGCCAGCAGCTTCTCCGGGACAACCAACACTGAAGCTTTCTTT. V is TRBV7-8 and J is TRBJ1-1; D perhaps matches TRBD1 (6 bases). The CDR3 consists of 15 residues. V lost 3 bases and J lost 2, with 13 bases in between. Germline assignment: CDR1 SGHVS and CDR2 FQNEAQ.

The V and J genes are TRBV9 and TRBJ2-1; 13 bases line up with TRBD2. The germline V gene has CDR1 SGDLS and CDR2 YYNGEE. J lost 6 bases, V lost 3 bases, and 9 bases had no gene match. This CDR3 has 17 residues. CDR3 residues: CASSGGTSGNGGNEQFF. The CDR3 DNA sequence: TGTGCCAGCAGCGGGGGGACTAGCGGGAATGGGGGCAATGAGCAGTTCTTC. Complete variable domain (other parts from reference TRBV9 and TRBJ2-1): DSGVTQTPKHLITATGQRVTLRCSPRSGDLSVYWYQQSLDQGLQFLIQYYNGEERAKGNILERFSAQQFPDLHSELNLSSLELGDSALYFCASSGGTSGNGGNEQFFGPGTRLTVL.

The chain joins TRBV9 to TRBJ1-4; TRBD1 is a possible D gene (5 bases). CDR1 SGDLS and CDR2 YYNGEE come from the germline V gene. The CDR3 has 15 residues. V lost 4 bases and J lost 2, with 12 bases in between. CDR3 loop: CASSRGGETNEKLFF. In DNA form, the CDR3 reads TGTGCCAGCAGCAGGGGCGGTGAGACTAATGAAAAACTGTTTTTT.

Notes on this clone: Germline and junction disagree at one end, which may indicate a read error. The chain links TRBV7-9 to TRBJ2-1; 12 nucleotides agree with TRBD2. Germline assignment: CDR1 SEHNR and CDR2 FQNEAQ (reference sequence). CDR3 length: 16 residues. CDR3 in amino acids: CSSSPRTSGEGNEQFF. CDR3 DNA: TGTTCCAGCAGCCCCCGGACTAGCGGGGAAGGGAATGAGCAGTTCTTC.

Only one count was recorded for this clone. This sequence joins TRBV5-1 and TRBJ2-5, with D tentatively TRBD1 (6 bases). Germline CDR1 and CDR2: SGHRS and YFSETQ. The V and J ends lost 3 bases and 2 bases respectively, with 14 bases between them. There are 15 residues in the CDR3. The CDR3 spells CASSSRQVLQETQYF. The CDR3, as DNA: TGCGCCAGCAGCTCGCGACAGGTATTACAAGAGACCCAGTACTTC.

CDR3 sequence (DNA): TGTGCCAGCAGCTCGGGGAGGGAAGCTTTCTTT. This gives the protein CASSSGREAFF. J is TRBJ1-1 and V is TRBV7-9; D unclear. CDR3 length equals 11 residues. Deletions cut 4 bases from V and 8 bases from J, with 8 bases between. The germline V gene encodes CDR1 SEHNR and CDR2 FQNEAQ (reference sequence).

CDR3 sequence: CASSAAVTYEQYF. The CDR3 coding sequence is TGTGCCAGCAGCGCAGCGGTGACCTACGAGCAGTACTTC. The chain carries TRBV11-2 and TRBJ2-7; possibly TRBD2 for D (5 bases). This CDR3 region has 13 residues. V lost 5 bases and J lost 2, with 10 bases in between. Germline values: CDR1 SGHAT, CDR2 FQNNGV.

V is TRBV5-6 and J is TRBJ1-4; D possibly corresponds to TRBD1 (5 bases). Between the trimmed V and J ends, which lost 2 bases and 6 bases, there was a span of 14 bases. This CDR3 is built from 15 residues. Germline V gene sequence: CDR1 SGHDT, CDR2 YYEEEE. Written as DNA, the CDR3 is TGTGCCAGCAGCTTTGGAAGCAGGGTTGATGAAAAACTGTTTTTT. Protein: CASSFGSRVDEKLFF.

The CDR3 spells CASTLMGGSHNEQFF. CDR3 nucleotide sequence: TGTGCCAGCACGCTAATGGGAGGGTCCCACAATGAGCAGTTCTTC. The chain has TRBV27 and TRBJ2-1; 7 nucleotides agree with TRBD2. The CDR3 is made up of 15 amino acids. The germline CDR1 and CDR2 sequences are MNHEY and SMNVEV (reference sequence). V lost 7 bases and J lost 5; bases outside the gene matches: 11.

J is TRBJ1-2 and V is TRBV4-1; no clear D gene. Per germline, CDR1 MGHRA and CDR2 YSYEKL. The ends were cut back, 1 base at V and 0 bases at J, with 6 bases in the middle. The CDR3 runs 14 residues. CDR3 residues: CASSQVNTNYGYTF. CDR3 nucleotides: TGCGCCAGCAGCCAAGTTAACACTAACTATGGCTACACCTTC.

The chain carries TRBV5-4 and TRBJ1-2; 8 nucleotides match TRBD1. The CDR3 has 14 residues. The germline V gene encodes CDR1 SGHNT and CDR2 YYREEE (reference sequence). Trimming at V came to 3 bases and at J to 1 base, leaving 2 bases not matched to a gene. This chain's CDR3 is CASSSGQDNYGYTF. Here the CDR3 DNA reads TGTGCCAGCAGCTCGGGACAGGATAACTATGGCTACACCTTC.

The chain uses TRBV19 and TRBJ1-1; 12 nucleotides agree with TRBD1. Germline V CDR1 and CDR2: LNHDA, SQIVND (reference sequence). There are 16 residues in the CDR3. Trimming at V came to 3 bases and at J to 5 bases, leaving 7 bases not matched to a gene. The CDR3 DNA reads as TGTGCCAGTAGTATGGGGACAGGGGGCGCGTATACTGAAGCTTTCTTT. It translates to CASSMGTGGAYTEAFF. Variable domain in full (rest from reference TRBV19 and TRBJ1-1): DGGITQSPKYLFRKEGQNVTLSCEQNLNHDAMYWYRQDPGQGLRLIYYSQIVNDFQKGDIAEGYSVSREKKESFPLTVTSAQKNPTAFYLCASSMGTGGAYTEAFFGQGTRLTVV.

About this clone: One end of the junction fails to match germline, which may point to a read error. V is TRBV7-9 and J is TRBJ2-2, with a weak D call TRBD1 (5 bases). The germline V gene has CDR1 SEHNR and CDR2 FQNEAQ (reference sequence). This CDR3 comprises 15 residues. The DNA of the CDR3 is TGTTCCAGCAGCTTCCAGGGTAACAGAGCCGGGGAGCTGTTTTTT. Translating gives CSSSFQGNRAGELFF.

J is TRBJ1-1 and V is TRBV10-1, with 7 bases lining up with TRBD1. Germline trimming cut 3 bases from V and 3 bases from J; bases unmatched to any gene: 4. The CDR3 has 14 amino acids. Germline V gene sequence: CDR1 WNHNN, CDR2 SYGVQD (reference sequence). In DNA, the CDR3 is TGCGCCAGCAGTGAAGACAGGGAGGACACTGAAGCTTTCTTT. As protein: CASSEDREDTEAFF.